Below, 21 T cell receptor beta chains from the same sample are listed, as sequenced in a study of blood T cells in healthy people across ages (dated by TCRdb to the mid-2010s). The library relied on 5' RACE. The instrument given in TCRdb is Illumina HiSeq 2500. A second PCR of roughly 6 to 12 cycles was performed with a sample-barcoded 5' primer and a J-beta primer mix. TCRdb ran its own pipeline on the public reads, namely fastp trimming at Q25 and MiXCR clone calling, and kept in-frame beta chains. Duplicate CDR3 protein sequences are folded into a single record with the most common DNA and genes. This sample lists about 800,000 distinct CDR3 sequences; 58% were detected once. Over 20% of the sample is held by the ten biggest clonotypes. Material: blood. All receptors derive from a man younger than 45 in good health.

The V gene is TRBV6-5, the J gene TRBJ1-2, with a possible D match to TRBD1 (6 bases). The germline V and J ends were trimmed by 5 bases and 9 bases, with 16 bases remaining between them. Germline loops: CDR1 MNHEY, CDR2 SVGAGI. The CDR3 has 13 residues. This CDR3 is CASSPGGGLSYTF. CDR3 bases: TGTGCCAGCAGTCCGGGGGGCGGTTTGAGCTACACCTTC.

V and J are TRBV13 and TRBJ2-5; 7 bases match TRBD2. V trimming: 0 bases; J trimming: 11 bases; junction bases outside the gene matches: 15. The length of the CDR3 is 16 residues. CDR1 is PRHDT and CDR2 is FYEKMQ in the germline V gene (reference sequence). The CDR3 spells CASSLGSGAWGNEQYF. The CDR3 DNA reads as TGTGCCAGCAGCTTAGGGAGCGGGGCTTGGGGTAATGAGCAGTACTTC.

This clonotype was seen repeatedly, ten times or more. The chain links TRBV25-1 to TRBJ1-4, with D perhaps matching TRBD1 (6 bases). The V end was cut by 3 bases, the J end by 7 bases, with 9 bases between. The germline V gene encodes CDR1 MGHDK and CDR2 SYGVNS. The CDR3 spans 13 residues. The CDR3 here is CASSEGAGEKLFF. DNA of the CDR3: TGTGCCAGCAGTGAGGGGGCTGGTGAAAAACTGTTTTTT.

The chain has TRBV29-1 and TRBJ1-4; D is unresolved. Per the germline V gene, CDR1 is SQVTM and CDR2 is ANQGSEA. CDR3 length: 13 residues. Trimming took off 6 bases at V and 4 bases at J, with 12 bases between the two ends. DNA of the CDR3: TGCAGCGTCTCTAGGGCCAATAATGAAAAACTGTTTTTT. Translating gives CSVSRANNEKLFF.

CDR3 bases: TGTGCCAGCAGTCCCGCGGGCAGCAATCAGCCCCAGCATTTT. This translates into CASSPAGSNQPQHF. The chain uses TRBV25-1 and TRBJ1-5; no definite D call. The length of the CDR3 is 14 residues. The ends were cut back, 5 bases at V and 1 base at J, with 9 bases in the middle. CDR1 and CDR2 (germline): MGHDK, SYGVNS.

This clonotype was detected a few times. The chain uses TRBV6-6 and TRBJ2-1; TRBD2 is a possible D gene (6 bases). Germline CDR1 is MNHNY and CDR2 is SVGAGI (reference sequence). This CDR3 is 13 amino acids long. V lost 6 bases and J 6 bases, leaving 12 bases between the germline ends. CDR3 sequence: CASSLGSGNEQFF. The CDR3 nucleotides read TGTGCCAGCAGCCTCGGGAGCGGCAATGAGCAGTTCTTC.

The chain is built from TRBV29-1 and TRBJ1-4; D remains ambiguous. The CDR3 extends over 13 amino acids. V dropped 2 bases and J dropped 7 bases, with 11 bases sitting between them. Germline lookup yields CDR1 SQVTM and CDR2 ANQGSEA. CDR3 region: CSVELRSAEKLFF. The CDR3 DNA sequence: TGCAGCGTTGAACTGCGGAGTGCTGAAAAACTGTTTTTT.

On this clonotype: One end of the junction does not line up with germline, which may come from a read error. V is TRBV4-1 and J is TRBJ1-4; D is unclear. The CDR3 contains 16 residues. Germline V gene sequence: CDR1 MGHRA, CDR2 YSYEKL. The CDR3 DNA reads TGCGCCAGCAACCAATCCGGGGTTCCTTTTAATGAAAAACTGTTTTTT. This gives the protein CASNQSGVPFNEKLFF.

The chain recombines TRBV20-1 with TRBJ2-7; 13 positions match TRBD2. With V trimmed by 5 bases and J by 6 bases, 4 bases remained unmatched. Germline V gene sequence: CDR1 DFQATT, CDR2 SNEGSKA (reference sequence). CDR3 length: 13 residues. The CDR3 protein is CSAPTSGGPEQYF. As DNA, the CDR3 is TGCAGTGCTCCGACTAGCGGGGGGCCCGAGCAGTACTTC.

As concerns this clonotype: Sequence at one end of the junction differs from germline and may be a read error. V gene TRBV10-3 combines with J gene TRBJ2-7; a possible D gene is TRBD2 (6 bases). This CDR3 has 14 residues. CDR1 and CDR2 (germline): ENHRY, SYGVKD. The CDR3 coding sequence is TGTGCCAGCAGTGAGACGGGGGAGCCGCTGGAGCAGTACTTC. This sequence encodes CASSETGEPLEQYF.

The genes are TRBV10-3 and TRBJ2-7; 11 bases agree with TRBD2. Looked up from germline, CDR1 is ENHRY and CDR2 is SYGVKD. V gave up 8 bases and J gave up 5 bases; unmatched junction bases: 5. The CDR3 spans 13 residues. The DNA of the CDR3 is TGTGCCATCCGGGGGACTAGCGGAAACGAGCAGTACTTC. Its translation is CAIRGTSGNEQYF.

The gene calls are TRBV28 and TRBJ2-1; D could derive from TRBD1 or TRBD2 (5 bases each). V shed 8 bases and J shed 4 bases, with 18 bases lying between them. Germline values: CDR1 MDHEN, CDR2 SYDVKM. The CDR3 loop spans 15 amino acids. CDR3 coding DNA: TGTGCCAGCCTGAATGACCGGGACGGGTACAATGAGCAGTTCTTC. The encoded protein is CASLNDRDGYNEQFF.

The chain is built from TRBV20-1 and TRBJ2-7, with D maybe TRBD1 (6 bases). The CDR3 runs to 13 residues. The V end lost 3 bases, the J end lost 6 bases, and 15 bases lay between the germline ends. The V gene's germline CDR1 is DFQATT and CDR2 SNEGSKA (reference sequence). The CDR3 spells CSASYRVLSEQYF. The CDR3 DNA reads as TGCAGTGCTAGTTACAGGGTACTAAGCGAGCAGTACTTC.

The chain couples TRBV25-1 to TRBJ2-1, with unresolved D. The CDR3 spans 15 residues. The germline V and J ends were trimmed by 5 bases and 6 bases, with 17 bases remaining between them. In germline, CDR1 is MGHDK, CDR2 SYGVNS. The CDR3 bases are TGTGCCAGCAGTTTCTCAACCGGACGGACCAATGAGCAGTTCTTC. It encodes CASSFSTGRTNEQFF. Drawing the rest from reference TRBV25-1 and TRBJ2-1, the complete variable domain is EADIYQTPRYLVIGTGKKITLECSQTMGHDKMYWYQQDPGMELHLIHYSYGVNSTEKGDLSSESTVSRIRTEHFPLTLESARPSHTSQYLCASSFSTGRTNEQFFGPGTRLTVL.

This clonotype has just a few counts. Germline is not matched at one junction end, which may reflect a read error. J is TRBJ2-3 and V is TRBV5-1; D unresolved. Germline V gene lookup returns CDR1 SGHRS and CDR2 YFSETQ. This CDR3 comprises 13 residues. This CDR3 is CASSLAITDTQYF. In nucleotides, the CDR3 is TGTGCCAGCAGCTTAGCCATCACAGATACGCAGTATTTT.

This clonotype was seen once. The chain links TRBV5-1 to TRBJ1-1, with TRBD1 identical over 9 bases. The V gene end was trimmed by 0 bases and the J gene end by 9 bases; junction bases not matched to a gene: 6. The CDR3 covers 14 residues. The germline CDR1 and CDR2 sequences are SGHRS and YFSETQ. The CDR3 spells CASSLEDRGYKAFF. The CDR3 DNA sequence: TGCGCCAGCAGCTTGGAGGACAGGGGATATAAAGCTTTCTTT.

The V call is TRBV29-1, the J call TRBJ2-1; TRBD2 aligns across 10 bases. V was clipped by 0 bases and J by 6 bases; unmatched bases: 5. Germline CDR1 is SQVTM and CDR2 is ANQGSEA. This CDR3 has 15 residues. CDR3 in DNA: TGCAGCGTTGAAGATCCGAGCGGGAGGGCCAATGAGCAGTTCTTC. Protein product: CSVEDPSGRANEQFF.

The rearrangement uses TRBV5-1 and TRBJ2-1; D is uncertain. The CDR3 runs to 14 residues. Trimming took 0 bases from V and 6 from J, leaving 10 bases between them. From germline, CDR1 is SGHRS and CDR2 YFSETQ. CDR3 nucleotide sequence: TGCGCCAGCAGCTTGGAGCCTGGAAGCAATGAGCAGTTCTTC. The encoded protein is CASSLEPGSNEQFF.

This rearrangement joins TRBV5-1 to TRBJ2-4; 11 nucleotides match TRBD2. The germline gives CDR1 SGHRS, CDR2 YFSETQ. Germline trimming cut 8 bases from V and 13 bases from J; bases unmatched to any gene: 20. The CDR3 is made up of 16 amino acids. The CDR3 sequence is CASASSGTSGINEQYF. The CDR3 bases are TGCGCCAGTGCCAGCTCCGGGACTAGCGGCATCAATGAGCAGTACTTC.

Notes on this clonotype: This may be a read error, as it is one base from a much larger clone. The gene calls are TRBV7-9 and TRBJ2-5; a possible D gene is TRBD1 (5 bases). Trimming took 6 bases from V and 11 from J, leaving 10 bases between them. Germline V CDR1 and CDR2: SEHNR, FQNEAQ (reference sequence). The CDR3 runs 10 residues. The CDR3 DNA is TGTGCCAGCAGGGACAATGAGCAGTACTTC. It translates to CASRDNEQYF.

This rearrangement joins TRBV10-3 to TRBJ2-7; 7 bases fit TRBD2. J gave up 3 bases and V 5 bases, and 13 bases lay outside the gene matches. CDR1 and CDR2 from the germline V gene are ENHRY and SYGVKD. The CDR3 has 16 amino acids. CDR3 bases: TGTGCCATCAGTAACGGTCCGGCTCGGGAGGTCTACGAGCAGTACTTC. It is translated as CAISNGPAREVYEQYF.